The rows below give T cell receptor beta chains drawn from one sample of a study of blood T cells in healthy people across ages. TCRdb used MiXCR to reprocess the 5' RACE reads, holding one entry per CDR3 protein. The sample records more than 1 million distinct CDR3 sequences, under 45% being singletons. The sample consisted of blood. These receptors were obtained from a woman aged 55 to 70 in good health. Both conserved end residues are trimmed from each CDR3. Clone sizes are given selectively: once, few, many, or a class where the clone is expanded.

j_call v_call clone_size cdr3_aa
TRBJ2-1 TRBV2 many ASSPQVPPSGQSGAYNEQF
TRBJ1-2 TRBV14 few ASSPVSRGHGYT
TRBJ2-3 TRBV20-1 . SAREDRPKLTDTQY
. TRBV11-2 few ASSLSPGGGYEQY
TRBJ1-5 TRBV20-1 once SATLDRGNQPQH
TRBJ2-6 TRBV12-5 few ASGTFSGANVLT
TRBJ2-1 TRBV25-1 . ASGSLGQVPQF
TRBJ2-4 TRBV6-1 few ASSEARGQGAKNIQY
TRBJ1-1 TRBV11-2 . ASSLDGGGTEAF
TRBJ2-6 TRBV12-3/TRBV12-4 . ASSLRVSGANVLT
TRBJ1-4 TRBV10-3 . AISEEPSTGEDEKLF
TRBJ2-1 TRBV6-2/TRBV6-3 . ASSYPPPGLAGGPQNEQF
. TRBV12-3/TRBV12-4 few ASSFPLAVKETQY
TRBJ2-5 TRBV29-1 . SVGPRLSGEQY
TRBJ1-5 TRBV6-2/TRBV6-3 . ASKSVGQPQH
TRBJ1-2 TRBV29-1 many SVPGRLYGYT
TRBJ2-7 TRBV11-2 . ATTLAGAVYEQY
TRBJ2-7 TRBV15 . ATSNERHYEQY
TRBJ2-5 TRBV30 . ASQGAGGQETQY
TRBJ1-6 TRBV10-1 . ASTFTTSPLH
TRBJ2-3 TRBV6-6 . ASIRGGSRADTQY
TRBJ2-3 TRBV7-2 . ASSEDPRGTDTQY
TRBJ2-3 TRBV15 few ATSGDLEGVADTQY
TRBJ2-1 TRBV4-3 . ASSQSETQEQF
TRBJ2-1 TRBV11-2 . ASSLEGKYEQF
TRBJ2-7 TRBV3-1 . ASSQSQMKTRY
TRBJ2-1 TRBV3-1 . ASSRIAALAGRGEQF
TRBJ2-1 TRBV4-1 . ASSQPRLAGGPFTSSYNEQF
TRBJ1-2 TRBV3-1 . ASSQATGIGYT
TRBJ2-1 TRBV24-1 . ATSDPTGGVAGEQF
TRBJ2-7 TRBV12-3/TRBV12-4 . ASSYRTGVFYEQY
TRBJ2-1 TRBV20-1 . SMTGGGLSYNEQF
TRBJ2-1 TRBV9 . ASSVTSGRAFNEQF
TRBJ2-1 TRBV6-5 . ASRSASSYNEQF
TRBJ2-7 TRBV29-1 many SVLTRTGGRIYEQY
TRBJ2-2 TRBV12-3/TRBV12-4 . ASRKVSGRRGELF
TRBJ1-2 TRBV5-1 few ASSGRDRGRFNYGYT
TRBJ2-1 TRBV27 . ASSFLLGEQF